Listed here are 2 T cell receptor beta chains from one sample, sequenced in a study of blood T cell repertoires in COVID-19. TCRdb's table, derived via immunoSEQ multiplex PCR, lists solely in-frame clones and lacks some. The repertoire consists of 40,000 to 45,000 clones, with about 91% occurring once and the leading ten covering 8% to 9.5%. The sequencing sample was made of peripheral blood. Receptors originate from a man in his forties or fifties with active COVID-19.

The genes are TRBV3-1 (or the pseudogene TRBV3-2) and TRBJ2-2, with a possible D match to TRBD1 (6 bases). This CDR3 contains 16 residues. Germline V gene lookup returns CDR1 LGHDT and CDR2 YNNKEL (reference sequence). V lost 3 bases and J 6 bases, leaving 17 bases between the germline ends. CDR3 sequence reads: CASSQLQGMSSGELFF. The CDR3 DNA sequence: TGTGCCAGCAGCCAGTTACAGGGAATGTCTTCCGGGGAGCTGTTTTTT.

This sequence joins TRBV2 and TRBJ2-1, with TRBD2 identical over 11 bases. The junction had 4 bases not matched to a gene; V was cut back by 5 bases and J by 4 bases. CDR1 SNHLY and CDR2 FYNNEI come from the germline V gene. The CDR3 is 15 amino acids. The CDR3 DNA reads as TGTGCCAGCAGTTCGACTAGCGGGATATACAATGAGCAGTTCTTC. Protein: CASSSTSGIYNEQFF.